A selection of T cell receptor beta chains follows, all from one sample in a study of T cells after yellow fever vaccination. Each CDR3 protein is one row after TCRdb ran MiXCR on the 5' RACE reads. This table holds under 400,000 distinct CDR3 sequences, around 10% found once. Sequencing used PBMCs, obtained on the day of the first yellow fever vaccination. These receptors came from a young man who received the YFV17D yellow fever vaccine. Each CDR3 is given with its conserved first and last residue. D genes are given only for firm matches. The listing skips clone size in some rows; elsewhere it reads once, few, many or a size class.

CDR3 DNA: TGTGCCAGCAGTTTAGGCAGGAGTACTGAAGCTTTCTTT; CDR3 protein: CASSLGRSTEAFF; D gene: -; J gene: TRBJ1-1; V gene: TRBV12-3/TRBV12-4; clone size: many
CDR3 DNA: TGCGCCAGCAGCCGACCAGACAGTCGCTATGGCTACACCTTC; CDR3 protein: CASSRPDSRYGYTF; D gene: -; J gene: TRBJ1-2; V gene: TRBV4-1; clone size: few
CDR3 DNA: TGTGCCAGCAGCCAAGGATCGGGGGCGGGGGGTCAAGAGACCCAGTACTTC; CDR3 protein: CASSQGSGAGGQETQYF; D gene: TRBD2; J gene: TRBJ2-5; V gene: TRBV4-2; clone size: few
CDR3 DNA: TGTGCCAGCAGACCACCCGCAGAAACAGATACGCAGTATTTT; CDR3 protein: CASRPPAETDTQYF; D gene: -; J gene: TRBJ2-3; V gene: TRBV6-2/TRBV6-3; clone size: few
CDR3 DNA: TGTGCCAGCAGCCAAGCGCAGGCAGGCTCCTACAATGAGCAGTTCTTC; CDR3 protein: CASSQAQAGSYNEQFF; D gene: -; J gene: TRBJ2-1; V gene: TRBV4-2; clone size: -
CDR3 DNA: TGCGCCAGCAGCTCTGAACCGGATCAGCCCCAGCATTTT; CDR3 protein: CASSSEPDQPQHF; D gene: -; J gene: TRBJ1-5; V gene: TRBV5-1; clone size: few
CDR3 DNA: TGTGCCAGCAGTTACTCGATCAGTAATGAAAAACTGTTTTTT; CDR3 protein: CASSYSISNEKLFF; D gene: -; J gene: TRBJ1-4; V gene: TRBV6-5; clone size: -
CDR3 DNA: TGTGCCAGCAGCTTGGACAAGTACTATGGCTACACCTTC; CDR3 protein: CASSLDKYYGYTF; D gene: -; J gene: TRBJ1-2; V gene: TRBV7-2; clone size: many
CDR3 DNA: TGCAGCGTTGAAGGAGGGGGACACAGGGGCTTCTACGAGCAGTACTTC; CDR3 protein: CSVEGGGHRGFYEQYF; D gene: TRBD1; J gene: TRBJ2-7; V gene: TRBV29-1; clone size: -
CDR3 DNA: TGCGCCAGCAGCCACAGGAGTAACACTGAAGCTTTCTTT; CDR3 protein: CASSHRSNTEAFF; D gene: -; J gene: TRBJ1-1; V gene: TRBV4-3; clone size: few
CDR3 DNA: TGCGCCAGCAGACCAACAGGGGATAGCAATCAGCCCCAGCATTTT; CDR3 protein: CASRPTGDSNQPQHF; D gene: TRBD1; J gene: TRBJ1-5; V gene: TRBV4-1; clone size: -
CDR3 DNA: TGCAGTGCTAGATACTGGGTTCAGGACAATGAGCAGTTCTTC; CDR3 protein: CSARYWVQDNEQFF; D gene: -; J gene: TRBJ2-1; V gene: TRBV20-1; clone size: few
CDR3 DNA: TGCGCCAGCAGCTTTGAGGCAGGGAGGGAAACCTACGAGCAGTACTTC; CDR3 protein: CASSFEAGRETYEQYF; D gene: TRBD2; J gene: TRBJ2-7; V gene: TRBV5-1; clone size: few
CDR3 DNA: TGCAGTGCTAGTGGTGGGGGACGTGCGAACACCGGGGAGCTGTTTTTT; CDR3 protein: CSASGGGRANTGELFF; D gene: -; J gene: TRBJ2-2; V gene: TRBV20-1; clone size: many
CDR3 DNA: TGTGCCACCAGTGATTTCATGGGACAGCCCCAGCATTTT; CDR3 protein: CATSDFMGQPQHF; D gene: -; J gene: TRBJ1-5; V gene: TRBV24-1; clone size: few
CDR3 DNA: TGTGCCAGCAGGCCAGGGCCCCCGATGGATGAGCAGTTCTTC; CDR3 protein: CASRPGPPMDEQFF; D gene: -; J gene: TRBJ2-1; V gene: TRBV6-4; clone size: few
CDR3 DNA: TGTGCCAGCTCACCACGGGCTAGTTCGGCAGATACGCAGTATTTT; CDR3 protein: CASSPRASSADTQYF; D gene: -; J gene: TRBJ2-3; V gene: TRBV18; clone size: -
CDR3 DNA: TGTGCCAGCAGCTCCCGCGGTAGCGGGGGGAGTTCAGATACGCAGTATTTT; CDR3 protein: CASSSRGSGGSSDTQYF; D gene: TRBD2; J gene: TRBJ2-3; V gene: TRBV9; clone size: -
CDR3 DNA: TGTGCCAGCAGTTCCTCAGGGGGCTGGGGCAATGAGCAGTTCTTC; CDR3 protein: CASSSSGGWGNEQFF; D gene: TRBD1; J gene: TRBJ2-1; V gene: TRBV28; clone size: -
CDR3 DNA: TGTGCCAGCAGTCGGACAGGTAGAAACACCATATATTTT; CDR3 protein: CASSRTGRNTIYF; D gene: TRBD1; J gene: TRBJ1-3; V gene: TRBV9; clone size: -
CDR3 DNA: TGTGCCAGCAGCTTACCGAAAGACAGGGACGGGACCTACGAGCAGTACTTC; CDR3 protein: CASSLPKDRDGTYEQYF; D gene: TRBD1; J gene: TRBJ2-7; V gene: TRBV7-9; clone size: few
CDR3 DNA: TGTGCCAGCAGCTTAGGGTTCTCCTACAATGAGCAGTTCTTC; CDR3 protein: CASSLGFSYNEQFF; D gene: -; J gene: TRBJ2-1; V gene: TRBV7-8; clone size: -
CDR3 DNA: TGTGCCAGCAGCCGGGGACAGGGAGGAGGAGGCTACACCTTC; CDR3 protein: CASSRGQGGGGYTF; D gene: TRBD1; J gene: TRBJ1-2; V gene: TRBV6-1; clone size: -
CDR3 DNA: TGCGCCAGCAGCCAAGTGCCGGGGCTCGGAGCTGAAGCTTTCTTT; CDR3 protein: CASSQVPGLGAEAFF; D gene: -; J gene: TRBJ1-1; V gene: TRBV4-3; clone size: few
CDR3 DNA: TGTGCCAGCAGCCCCGACGGGGGGCAGGGCGAGCAGTACTTC; CDR3 protein: CASSPDGGQGEQYF; D gene: -; J gene: TRBJ2-7; V gene: TRBV7-6; clone size: -
CDR3 DNA: TGTGCCAGCAGGGCAAAAGGGCGGGGGTTTGCCTACGAGCAGTACTTC; CDR3 protein: CASRAKGRGFAYEQYF; D gene: TRBD2; J gene: TRBJ2-7; V gene: TRBV6-1; clone size: -
CDR3 DNA: TGTGCCAGCAGCGCTAAATTAGATTCGAGTGAGACCCAGTACTTC; CDR3 protein: CASSAKLDSSETQYF; D gene: -; J gene: TRBJ2-5; V gene: TRBV9; clone size: -
CDR3 DNA: TGTGCCAGCAGCTTGGGTTGGGGGAACACTGAAGCTTTCTTT; CDR3 protein: CASSLGWGNTEAFF; D gene: -; J gene: TRBJ1-1; V gene: TRBV5-4; clone size: many
CDR3 DNA: TGTGCCAGCACCCCAGGGGGCGAGCAGTACTTC; CDR3 protein: CASTPGGEQYF; D gene: TRBD1; J gene: TRBJ2-7; V gene: TRBV12-3/TRBV12-4; clone size: many
CDR3 DNA: TGTGCCAGCAGCCTCTCCCTGGACAGGGGCTACACCTTC; CDR3 protein: CASSLSLDRGYTF; D gene: TRBD1; J gene: TRBJ1-2; V gene: TRBV3-1; clone size: many
CDR3 DNA: TGTGCCAGCAGCTTTCGGTTGCAGGAGACCCAGTACTTC; CDR3 protein: CASSFRLQETQYF; D gene: -; J gene: TRBJ2-5; V gene: TRBV7-6; clone size: -
CDR3 DNA: TGCAGCGTAGAGACCTGGGGGGGCAATGAGCAGTTCTTC; CDR3 protein: CSVETWGGNEQFF; D gene: TRBD2; J gene: TRBJ2-1; V gene: TRBV29-1; clone size: few
CDR3 DNA: TGTGCCAGCAGTGGCAGGGGGGCCAAAAACATTCAGTACTTC; CDR3 protein: CASSGRGAKNIQYF; D gene: TRBD1; J gene: TRBJ2-4; V gene: TRBV6-8; clone size: -